The 20 T cell receptor beta chains reported below all come from one sample, sequenced in a study of PD-1 blockade in classical Hodgkin lymphoma. The table came from immunoSEQ multiplex PCR; TCRdb's copy has only in-frame clones and leaves some out. The sample holds 12,000 or so clones, about four fifths seen once. Every patient relapsed after autologous stem cell transplantation, and brentuximab vedotin exposure varied. The investigators isolated CD8+ T cells from thawed PBMCs using magnetic negative selection. The input for sequencing was CD8+ T cells from blood, taken at baseline. The origin of the receptors is a human donor with classical Hodgkin lymphoma.

The chain carries TRBV5-6 and TRBJ1-1; the D is unclear. CDR3 length: 12 residues. In germline, CDR1 is SGHDT, CDR2 YYEEEE. Trimming removed 2 bases at V and 3 bases at J, with 5 bases between. Written as DNA, the CDR3 is TGTGCCAGCAGCTTCGAGGACACTGAAGCTTTCTTT. This translates into CASSFEDTEAFF.

V gene TRBV27 combines with J gene TRBJ1-3; 8 positions match TRBD1. This CDR3 has 16 amino acids. CDR1 and CDR2 (germline): MNHEY, SMNVEV (reference sequence). V was pared by 0 bases and J by 7 bases, with 8 bases of the junction left unmatched. CDR3 sequence: CASSLSGTGPGNTIYF. For the CDR3, the DNA is TGTGCCAGCAGTTTATCCGGGACAGGACCCGGCAACACCATATATTTT.

J is TRBJ2-7 and V is TRBV7-2, with D possibly TRBD1 on 5 matching bases. Trimming shortened V by 1 base and J by 5 bases, and 6 bases separated the two germline ends. The CDR3 extends over 12 amino acids. The germline CDR1 and CDR2 sequences are SGHTA and FQGNSA. CDR3 protein: CASSLEGHEQYF. In nucleotides, the CDR3 is TGTGCCAGCAGCTTAGAGGGGCACGAGCAGTACTTC.

The gene calls are TRBV7-9 and TRBJ2-7; 11 nucleotides match TRBD1. CDR3 length equals 14 residues. The germline CDR1 and CDR2 sequences are SEHNR and FQNEAQ (reference sequence). V gave up 5 bases and J gave up 3 bases; unmatched junction bases: 3. DNA for the CDR3: TGTGCCAGCAGCATCGGGACAGGGGGCTACGAGCAGTACTTC. Protein: CASSIGTGGYEQYF. Supplemented by reference TRBV7-9 and TRBJ2-7, the full variable domain reads DTGVSQNPRHKITKRGQNVTFRCDPISEHNRLYWYRQTLGQGPEFLTYFQNEAQLEKSRLLSDRFSAERPKGSFSTLEIQRTEQGDSAMYLCASSIGTGGYEQYFGPGTRLTVT.

V usage is TRBV7-9 and J usage is TRBJ2-1; possible D gene TRBD2, 6 bases. V dropped 4 bases and J dropped 8 bases, with 9 bases sitting between them. Germline loops: CDR1 SEHNR, CDR2 FQNEAQ (reference sequence). This CDR3 region has 12 residues. CDR3 in DNA: TGTGCCAGCAGCTGGACTATTTATGAGCAGTTCTTC. Amino acids: CASSWTIYEQFF.

The chain uses TRBV7-2 and TRBJ2-1; 16 nucleotides line up with TRBD2. CDR1 SGHTA and CDR2 FQGNSA come from the germline V gene. Trimming removed 5 bases from V and 0 bases from J; junction bases left unmatched: 4. The CDR3 runs to 18 residues. In DNA, the CDR3 is TGTGCCAGCAGCCCGGGACTAGCGGGAGGGCCCTCCTACAATGAGCAGTTCTTC. Encoded protein: CASSPGLAGGPSYNEQFF.

The chain couples TRBV19 to TRBJ1-1, with a weak D call TRBD1 (5 bases). CDR3 length: 15 amino acids. V shed 7 bases and J shed 3 bases, with 18 bases lying between them. CDR1 is LNHDA and CDR2 is SQIVND in the germline V gene (reference sequence). CDR3 region: CASTQGPSPDTEAFF. For the CDR3, the DNA is TGTGCCAGTACCCAGGGCCCTTCTCCGGACACTGAAGCTTTCTTT.

There are a few counts of this clone. The V and J genes are TRBV6-5 and TRBJ2-5; 7 nucleotides match TRBD2. Germline CDR1 is MNHEY and CDR2 is SVGAGI. CDR3 size: 13 residues. V shed 5 bases and J 5 bases; nucleotides not matched to a gene: 5. The CDR3 DNA reads as TGTGCCAGCAGTAAGACTAGCTGGGAGACCCAGTACTTC. Translated: CASSKTSWETQYF.

V and J are TRBV29-1 and TRBJ2-3; D remains unclear. Germline-derived CDR1 and CDR2 are SQVTM and ANQGSEA. This CDR3 contains 14 residues. V was cut by 0 bases and J by 0 bases, with 7 bases left in between. The CDR3 nucleotides are TGCAGCGTTGAAGATTTGCAGAGCACAGATACGCAGTATTTT. Its translation: CSVEDLQSTDTQYF.

V and J are TRBV7-7 and TRBJ2-7, with D possibly being TRBD2 (5 bases). CDR3 length: 13 amino acids. V was clipped by 1 base and J by 5 bases, with 9 bases between them. Germline lookup yields CDR1 SSHAT and CDR2 FNYEAQ (reference sequence). Here the CDR3 reads CASSLVFGDEQYF. DNA for the CDR3: TGTGCCAGCAGCTTAGTTTTCGGGGACGAGCAGTACTTC.

J is TRBJ1-1 and V is TRBV5-1, with D perhaps matching TRBD1 (6 bases). CDR3 length: 13 amino acids. Germline V gene data show CDR1 as SGHRS and CDR2 as YFSETQ. V shed 3 bases and J shed 4 bases, with 10 bases lying between them. CDR3 sequence: CASSSEGGTEAFF. In DNA form, the CDR3 reads TGCGCCAGCAGCTCCGAGGGGGGCACTGAAGCTTTCTTT.

The chain carries TRBV6-5 and TRBJ1-5; D is perhaps TRBD1 (5 bases). Trimming pared 5 bases from V and 7 bases from J, leaving 18 bases between. The CDR3 is 15 residues long. Germline CDR1 reads MNHEY; CDR2 reads SVGAGI. The CDR3 protein is CASSPRWGEGQPQHF. The CDR3 nucleotides are TGTGCCAGCAGTCCCAGGTGGGGGGAAGGGCAGCCCCAGCATTTT.

The V and J genes are TRBV27 and TRBJ1-1; 7 positions match TRBD1. J gave up 0 bases and V 6 bases, and 4 bases lay outside the gene matches. CDR1 MNHEY and CDR2 SMNVEV come from the germline V gene (reference sequence). CDR3 length: 14 amino acids. CDR3 DNA sequence: TGTGCCAGCAGCCTACAGGGGATGAACACTGAAGCTTTCTTT. Protein: CASSLQGMNTEAFF.

This chain connects TRBV4-1 to TRBJ2-7; D is undetermined. The CDR3 has 15 amino acids. Trimming stripped 0 bases from V and 0 bases from J, with 9 bases between. From germline, CDR1 is MGHRA and CDR2 YSYEKL. Written as DNA, the CDR3 is TGCGCCAGCAGCCAAGAGGAACGGAGCTCCTACGAGCAGTACTTC. Translating it yields CASSQEERSSYEQYF.

V and J are TRBV6-5 and TRBJ2-1; tentatively, D is TRBD1 (6 bases). Germline assignment: CDR1 MNHEY and CDR2 SVGAGI. The V end lost 4 bases, the J end lost 6 bases, and 16 bases lay between the germline ends. The CDR3 has 15 amino acids. The CDR3 protein is CASSSDPGTINEQFF. CDR3 DNA: TGTGCCAGCAGTTCCGACCCCGGGACAATCAATGAGCAGTTCTTC.

V is TRBV4-3 and J is TRBJ2-1, with 9 bases aligning to TRBD2. Unmatched junction bases numbered 11, after V lost 1 base and J lost 7 bases. The CDR3 covers 17 residues. The germline V gene has CDR1 LGHNA and CDR2 YSLEER. The CDR3 bases are TGCGCCAGCAGCCAAGTGGTCGCGCGGGAGGGCCAGAATGAGCAGTTCTTC. Its translation: CASSQVVAREGQNEQFF.

The DNA of the CDR3 is TGTGCCAGCAGTAGAACGGGAACTCCAGATACGCAGTATTTT. It translates to CASSRTGTPDTQYF. This chain joins TRBV6-1 and TRBJ2-3; perhaps TRBD2 as D (5 bases). Trimming removed 5 bases from V and 4 bases from J, with 13 bases in between. The CDR3 is made up of 14 amino acids. Per the germline V gene, CDR1 is MNHNS and CDR2 is SASEGT.

The gene calls are TRBV6-5 and TRBJ2-1; 8 bases are a match to TRBD1. This CDR3 spans 15 amino acids. The trim removed 2 bases at V and 0 bases at J, leaving 0 bases unmatched. In germline, CDR1 is MNHEY, CDR2 SVGAGI. CDR3 residues: CASSYGQGSYNEQFF. In DNA form, the CDR3 reads TGTGCCAGCAGTTACGGACAGGGCTCCTACAATGAGCAGTTCTTC.

This sequence joins TRBV30 and TRBJ2-7; 11 bases map to TRBD2. Germline CDR1 reads GTSNPN; CDR2 reads SVGIG (reference sequence). With V trimmed by 2 bases and J by 3 bases, 6 bases remained unmatched. The CDR3 has 15 residues. This CDR3 reads CAWSQGTSGYYEQYF. DNA for the CDR3: TGTGCCTGGAGTCAAGGGACTAGCGGATACTACGAGCAGTACTTC.

The chain couples TRBV6-1 to TRBJ2-2, with D possibly TRBD2 on 5 matching bases. Germline CDR1 MNHNS, CDR2 SASEGT. V was shortened by 5 bases and J by 1 base, with 11 bases between the two germline ends. CDR3 size: 15 residues. CDR3 region: CASSISDLNTGELFF. Here the CDR3 DNA reads TGTGCCAGCAGTATTAGCGACCTGAACACCGGGGAGCTGTTTTTT.